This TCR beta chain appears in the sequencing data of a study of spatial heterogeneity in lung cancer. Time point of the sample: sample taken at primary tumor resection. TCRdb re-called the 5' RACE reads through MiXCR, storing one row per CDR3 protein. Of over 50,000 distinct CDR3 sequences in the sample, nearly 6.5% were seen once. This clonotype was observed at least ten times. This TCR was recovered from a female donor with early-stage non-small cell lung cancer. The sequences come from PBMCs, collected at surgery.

The CDR3 sequence is CSASGSSGANVLTF. CDR3 nucleotide sequence: TGCAGCGCCTCCGGGAGCTCTGGGGCCAACGTCCTGACTTTC. The rearrangement links TRBV29-1 to TRBJ2-6, with a possible D match to TRBD2 (6 bases). The V gene lost 7 bases and the J gene lost 0 bases, with 10 bases spanning the gap. Looked up from germline, CDR1 is SQVTM and CDR2 is ANQGSEA. The length of the CDR3 is 14 residues. Full variable domain (missing parts from reference TRBV29-1 and TRBJ2-6): SAVISQKPSRDICQRGTSLTIQCQVDSQVTMMFWYRQQPGQSLTLIATANQGSEATYESGFVIDKFPISRPNLTFSTLTVSNMSPEDSSIYLCSASGSSGANVLTFGAGSRLTVL.